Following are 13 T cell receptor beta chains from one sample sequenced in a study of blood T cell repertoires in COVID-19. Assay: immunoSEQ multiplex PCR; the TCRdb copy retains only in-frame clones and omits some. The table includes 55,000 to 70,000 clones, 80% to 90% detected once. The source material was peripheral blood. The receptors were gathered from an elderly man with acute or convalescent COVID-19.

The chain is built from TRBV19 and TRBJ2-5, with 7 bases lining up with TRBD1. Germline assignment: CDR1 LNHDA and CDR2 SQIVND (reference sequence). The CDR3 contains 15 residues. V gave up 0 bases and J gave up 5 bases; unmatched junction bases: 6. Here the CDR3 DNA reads TGTGCCAGTAGTATAGACCGGGACAGCTGGGAGACCCAGTACTTC. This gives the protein CASSIDRDSWETQYF.

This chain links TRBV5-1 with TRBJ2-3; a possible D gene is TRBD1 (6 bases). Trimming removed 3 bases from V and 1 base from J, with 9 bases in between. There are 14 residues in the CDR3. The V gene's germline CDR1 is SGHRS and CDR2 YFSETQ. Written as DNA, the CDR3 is TGCGCCAGCAGCTGGGGGCTGGGCACAGATACGCAGTATTTT. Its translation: CASSWGLGTDTQYF. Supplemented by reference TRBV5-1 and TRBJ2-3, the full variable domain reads KAGVTQTPRYLIKTRGQQVTLSCSPISGHRSVSWYQQTPGQGLQFLFEYFSETQRNKGNFPGRFSGRQFSNSRSEMNVSTLELGDSALYLCASSWGLGTDTQYFGPGTRLTVL.

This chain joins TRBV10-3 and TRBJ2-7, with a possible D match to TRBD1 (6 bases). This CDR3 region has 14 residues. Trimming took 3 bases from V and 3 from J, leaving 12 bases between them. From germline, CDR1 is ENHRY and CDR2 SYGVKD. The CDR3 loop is CAISDPDRFYEQYF. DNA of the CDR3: TGTGCCATCAGTGACCCGGACAGATTCTACGAGCAGTACTTC.

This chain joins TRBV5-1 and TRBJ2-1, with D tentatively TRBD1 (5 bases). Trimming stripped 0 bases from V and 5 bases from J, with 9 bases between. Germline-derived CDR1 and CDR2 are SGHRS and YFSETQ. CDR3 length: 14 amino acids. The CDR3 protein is CASSLGQQDNEQFF. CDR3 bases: TGCGCCAGCAGCTTGGGACAGCAAGACAATGAGCAGTTCTTC.

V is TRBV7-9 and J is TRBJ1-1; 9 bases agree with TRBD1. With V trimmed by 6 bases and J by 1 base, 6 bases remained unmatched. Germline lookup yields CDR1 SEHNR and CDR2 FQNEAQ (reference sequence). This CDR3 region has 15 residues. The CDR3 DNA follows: TGTGCCAGCAGTCCCGGGACAGGGCGGAACACTGAAGCTTTCTTT. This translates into CASSPGTGRNTEAFF.

The chain's CDR3 is CASSPYRSDEQYF. The CDR3 nucleotides read TGTGCCAGCTCACCTTACAGGTCCGACGAGCAGTACTTC. The chain couples TRBV18 to TRBJ2-7; the D gene is possibly TRBD1 (5 bases). The V end lost 3 bases, the J end lost 5 bases, and 11 bases lay between the germline ends. The germline V gene has CDR1 KGHSH and CDR2 LQKENI. The CDR3 is 13 residues long.

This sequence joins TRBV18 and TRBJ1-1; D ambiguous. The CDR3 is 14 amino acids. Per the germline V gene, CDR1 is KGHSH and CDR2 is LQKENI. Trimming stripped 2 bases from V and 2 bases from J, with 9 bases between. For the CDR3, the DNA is TGTGCCAGCTCACCAATTTACTTCAACACTGAAGCTTTCTTT. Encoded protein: CASSPIYFNTEAFF.

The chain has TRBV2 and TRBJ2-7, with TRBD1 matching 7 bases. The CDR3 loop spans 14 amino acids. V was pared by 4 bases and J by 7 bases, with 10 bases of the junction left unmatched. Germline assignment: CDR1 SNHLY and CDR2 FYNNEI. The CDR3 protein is CASSGGQVGREQYF. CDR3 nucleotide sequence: TGTGCCAGCAGTGGAGGACAGGTCGGGCGTGAGCAGTACTTC. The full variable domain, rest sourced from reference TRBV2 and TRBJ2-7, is EPEVTQTPSHQVTQMGQEVILRCVPISNHLYFYWYRQILGQKVEFLVSFYNNEISEKSEIFDDQFSVERPDGSNFTLKIRSTKLEDSAMYFCASSGGQVGREQYFGPGTRLTVT.

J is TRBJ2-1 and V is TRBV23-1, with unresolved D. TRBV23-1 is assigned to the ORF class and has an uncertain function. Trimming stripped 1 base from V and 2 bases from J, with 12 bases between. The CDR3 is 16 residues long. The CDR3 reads CASSQFGTPPYNEQFF. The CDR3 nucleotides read TGCGCCAGCAGTCAATTTGGCACCCCGCCCTACAATGAGCAGTTCTTC.

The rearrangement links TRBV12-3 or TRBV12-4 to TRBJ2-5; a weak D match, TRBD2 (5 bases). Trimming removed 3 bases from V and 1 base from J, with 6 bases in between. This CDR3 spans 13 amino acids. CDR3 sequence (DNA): TGTGCCAGCAGTTTCGGGGTCCAAGAGACCCAGTACTTC. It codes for CASSFGVQETQYF.

The CDR3 spells CASSLAGNYEQYF. The DNA of the CDR3 is TGTGCCAGCAGCTTGGCAGGGAACTACGAGCAGTACTTC. This sequence joins TRBV5-6 and TRBJ2-7; maybe TRBD1 (5 bases). The V gene's germline CDR1 is SGHDT and CDR2 YYEEEE. This CDR3 is 13 amino acids long. V was shortened by 0 bases and J by 3 bases, with 7 bases between the two germline ends.

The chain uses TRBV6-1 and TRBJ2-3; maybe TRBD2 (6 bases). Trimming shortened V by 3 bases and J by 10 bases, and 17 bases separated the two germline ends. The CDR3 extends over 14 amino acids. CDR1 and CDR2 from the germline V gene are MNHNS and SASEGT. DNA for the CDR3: TGTGCCAGCAGTGACCCGACTAGACCGGGAGCGCAGTATTTT. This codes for CASSDPTRPGAQYF.

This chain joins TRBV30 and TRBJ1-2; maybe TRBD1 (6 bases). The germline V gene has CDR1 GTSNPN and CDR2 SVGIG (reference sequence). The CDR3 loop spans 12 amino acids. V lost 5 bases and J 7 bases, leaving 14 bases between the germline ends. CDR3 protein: CAWEQGLRGYTF. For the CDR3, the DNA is TGTGCCTGGGAACAGGGTCTGCGTGGCTACACCTTC. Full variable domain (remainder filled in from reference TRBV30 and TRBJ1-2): SQTIHQWPATLVQPVGSPLSLECTVEGTSNPNLYWYRQAAGRGLQLLFYSVGIGQISSEVPQNLSASRPQDRQFILSSKKLLLSDSGFYLCAWEQGLRGYTFGSGTRLTVV.